This T cell receptor beta chain originates from a study of blood T cells in healthy people across ages. As for the study in general: Researchers report that template switching captured about one barcoded beta molecule per two T cells. Study conclusions and caveats: In long-lived donors, naive CD4+ cell counts and diversity exceeded those of aged donors. Researchers said unsorted PBMCs prevented a conclusive naive versus antigen-experienced comparison. The study lacked donor CMV status, which possibly confounded expanded clonotype changes.

The germline gives CDR1 SGHVS, CDR2 FQNEAQ. V was pared by 1 base and J by 3 bases, with 7 bases of the junction left unmatched. The CDR3 contains 16 residues. As to this clonotype: Its specificity is unknown.

The use of a sample-barcoded 5' primer and a J-beta primer mix characterized a second PCR of roughly 6 to 11 cycles. TCRdb reanalysed the 5' RACE reads using MiXCR and keeps one entry per CDR3 protein. The sample gives about a million distinct CDR3 sequences, 48% of which show up once; roughly 13% is in the top ten. The sequenced material came from blood. The chain uses TRBV7-8 and TRBJ2-3, with TRBD2 identical over 7 bases. This TCR was recovered from a man between 25 and 39 years old in good health. In nucleotides, the CDR3 is TGTGCCAGCAGCTTAGACGTCAGCGGGGAAACAGATACGCAGTATTTT. Translation gives CASSLDVSGETDTQYF.